This T cell receptor (beta chain) was recovered during a study of CD8+CD57+ T cells in acquired aplastic anemia. Genomic DNA templated the TCR beta VDJ and CDR3 profiling. MiXCR was run by TCRdb on the reads, yielding one entry per CDR3 protein. Of roughly 260,000 distinct CDR3 sequences in the sample, more than 40% were seen once. Concerning this clonotype: Its antigen is not identified.

Study results and limitations: The study identified under 30 CD8+ CDR3 sequences shared by patients and controls.

By flow cytometry, patients selected for sequencing had shown an expansion of CD8+CD57+ cells. Blood samples were obtained from patients who had received no prior therapy. The V and J ends lost 5 bases and 2 bases, in that order; junction bases with no gene match: 7. Germline V gene sequence: CDR1 ENHRY, CDR2 SYGVKD. The CDR3 runs 15 residues. The chain recombines TRBV10-3 with TRBJ2-7, with TRBD2 matching over 9 bases. The source is a human donor with aplastic anemia. The sample comprised sorted CD4+, CD8+, or CD8+CD57+ T cells (not recorded which) from PBMCs. Here the CDR3 reads CAISILAGGTYEQYF. CDR3 sequence (DNA): TGTGCCATCAGTATACTAGCGGGCGGTACCTACGAGCAGTACTTC.